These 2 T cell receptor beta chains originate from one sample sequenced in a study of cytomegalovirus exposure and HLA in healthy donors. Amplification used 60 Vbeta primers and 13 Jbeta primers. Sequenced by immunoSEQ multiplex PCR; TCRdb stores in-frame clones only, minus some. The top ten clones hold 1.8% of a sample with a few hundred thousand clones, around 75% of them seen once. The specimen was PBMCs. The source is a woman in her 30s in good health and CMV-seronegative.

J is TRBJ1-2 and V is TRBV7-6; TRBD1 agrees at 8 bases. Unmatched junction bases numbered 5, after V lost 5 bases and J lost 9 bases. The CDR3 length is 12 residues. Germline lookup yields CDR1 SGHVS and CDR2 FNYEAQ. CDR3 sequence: CASSATGGSYTF. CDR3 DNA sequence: TGTGCCAGCAGCGCTACAGGGGGAAGCTACACCTTC.

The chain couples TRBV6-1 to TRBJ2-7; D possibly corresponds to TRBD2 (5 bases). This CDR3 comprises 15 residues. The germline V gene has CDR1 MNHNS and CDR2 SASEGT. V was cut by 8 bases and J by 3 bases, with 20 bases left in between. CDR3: CASPTNRGSLYEQYF. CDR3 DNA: TGTGCCAGCCCAACGAACCGAGGGAGTCTCTACGAGCAGTACTTC.